Following are 14 T cell receptor beta chains from one sample sequenced in a study of response to subunit inactivated influenza vaccine. In TCRdb, the RT-PCR reads were re-called with MiXCR into one record per CDR3 protein. The profile shows about 570,000 distinct CDR3 sequences, about 10% of them singletons. These same records also appear under a second study, on T cells expressing NK-cell markers. That report notes: UMI-tagged 5'RACE template switching yielded the TCR beta cDNA.

The sequencing here drew on PBMCs from blood, taken on the day of vaccination. The receptors here all came from a man in his forties or fifties who received an inactivated influenza vaccine.

The CDR3 loop reads CASSMDRIDTQYF. The CDR3 coding sequence is TGCGCCAGCAGCATGGACAGGATCGATACGCAGTATTTT. The chain combines TRBV5-1 with TRBJ2-3, with 7 nucleotides matching TRBD1. Germline V gene sequence: CDR1 SGHRS, CDR2 YFSETQ. The CDR3 totals 13 residues. V trimming: 4 bases; J trimming: 6 bases; junction bases outside the gene matches: 5.

This clonotype was observed a handful of times. The CDR3: CASSTGTYSNQPQHF. For the CDR3, the DNA is TGTGCCAGCAGTACAGGGACTTATAGCAATCAGCCCCAGCATTTT. The chain recombines TRBV2 with TRBJ1-5; D is perhaps TRBD1 (6 bases). Per germline, CDR1 SNHLY and CDR2 FYNNEI. Trimming pared 5 bases from V and 0 bases from J, leaving 11 bases between. The CDR3 is made up of 15 amino acids. Using reference TRBV2 and TRBJ1-5 for the parts outside the CDR3, the full variable domain is EPEVTQTPSHQVTQMGQEVILRCVPISNHLYFYWYRQILGQKVEFLVSFYNNEISEKSEIFDDQFSVERPDGSNFTLKIRSTKLEDSAMYFCASSTGTYSNQPQHFGDGTRLSIL.

The rearrangement joins TRBV11-2 to TRBJ2-6; D is ambiguous. The CDR3 is 18 amino acids. Germline values: CDR1 SGHAT, CDR2 FQNNGV. Trimming took off 5 bases at V and 0 bases at J, with 17 bases between the two ends. The CDR3 nucleotides are TGTGCCAGCAGCCCCCTAGGTATTTCGTACTCTGGGGCCAACGTCCTGACTTTC. Translating it yields CASSPLGISYSGANVLTF. Complete variable domain (other parts from reference TRBV11-2 and TRBJ2-6): EAGVAQSPRYKIIEKRQSVAFWCNPISGHATLYWYQQILGQGPKLLIQFQNNGVVDDSQLPKDRFSAERLKGVDSTLKIQPAKLEDSAVYLCASSPLGISYSGANVLTFGAGSRLTVL.

This clonotype was picked up a small number of times. The chain couples TRBV20-1 to TRBJ2-4, with D unclear. The CDR3 totals 15 residues. Germline CDR1 DFQATT, CDR2 SNEGSKA (reference sequence). The ends were cut back, 3 bases at V and 3 bases at J, with 15 bases in the middle. The CDR3 sequence: CSASQEALVKNIQYF. CDR3 nucleotide sequence: TGCAGTGCTAGCCAAGAGGCCTTAGTCAAAAACATTCAGTACTTC.

This clonotype has just a few counts. The chain joins TRBV6-5 to TRBJ2-3, with TRBD1 matching 8 bases. Per germline, CDR1 MNHEY and CDR2 SVGAGI. The CDR3 consists of 15 residues. V lost 6 bases, J lost 4 bases, and 9 bases stayed unmatched. The CDR3 region has the DNA TGTGCCAGCAGATCCTCCGGACAGGGAGCAGATACGCAGTATTTT. Translating gives CASRSSGQGADTQYF.

The gene calls are TRBV12-3 or TRBV12-4 and TRBJ2-1; 9 bases line up with TRBD2. V gave up 5 bases and J gave up 9 bases; unmatched junction bases: 17. The CDR3 is 17 amino acids. For the CDR3, the DNA is TGTGCCAGCAGTCCACGTATAGCGGGGGCCCAAGCGGGTGAGCAGTTCTTC. This codes for CASSPRIAGAQAGEQFF.

This clonotype was recorded at least ten times. The chain has TRBV11-2 and TRBJ2-7; TRBD1 agrees at 8 bases. J was trimmed by 2 bases and V by 5 bases; bases with no gene match: 5. The length of the CDR3 is 14 residues. Germline assignment: CDR1 SGHAT and CDR2 FQNNGV. In DNA form, the CDR3 reads TGTGCCAGCAGCGCCGGGACAGGAACCTACGAGCAGTACTTC. This encodes CASSAGTGTYEQYF. The whole variable domain, remainder taken from reference TRBV11-2 and TRBJ2-7, is EAGVAQSPRYKIIEKRQSVAFWCNPISGHATLYWYQQILGQGPKLLIQFQNNGVVDDSQLPKDRFSAERLKGVDSTLKIQPAKLEDSAVYLCASSAGTGTYEQYFGPGTRLTVT.

The V call is TRBV6-5, the J call TRBJ2-1, with 11 bases matching TRBD2. Germline values: CDR1 MNHEY, CDR2 SVGAGI. CDR3 length equals 13 residues. With V trimmed by 4 bases and J by 13 bases, 6 bases remained unmatched. The CDR3 coding sequence is TGTGCCAGCAGTTCAGTAGCGGGAGGGCTTCAGTTCTTC. It encodes CASSSVAGGLQFF.

V is TRBV4-2 and J is TRBJ1-4; D gene uncertain. This CDR3 spans 16 amino acids. Germline CDR1 is LGHNA and CDR2 is YNFKEQ. The V end lost 0 bases, the J end lost 3 bases, and 11 bases lay between the germline ends. DNA of the CDR3: TGTGCCAGCAGCCAAGATGGAGGAGGCTCTAATGAAAAACTGTTTTTT. The encoded protein is CASSQDGGGSNEKLFF.

This clonotype appeared a few times. The DNA is omitted, as the CDR3 cannot be located on it reliably, and the CDR3 follows TCRdb's listing. This chain connects TRBV7-5 to TRBJ2-1; the D segment call TRBD2 is taken from the table without a DNA check. TRBV7-5 is flagged as a pseudogene. Inclusive of both ends, the CDR3 amounts to 18 amino acids. CDR3 sequence reads: CISVPEASLASGGNEQFF.

This clonotype was picked up many times. This sequence joins TRBV3-1 and TRBJ2-1; 8 bases fit TRBD2. V lost 3 bases to trimming and J lost 0 bases; unmatched junction nucleotides: 16. The CDR3 covers 20 residues. Germline V gene data show CDR1 as LGHDT and CDR2 as YNNKEL (reference sequence). The CDR3 reads CASSHPASGYTLSSYNEQFF. In DNA, the CDR3 is TGTGCCAGCAGCCATCCCGCTAGCGGGTACACTTTGAGCTCCTACAATGAGCAGTTCTTC.

V usage is TRBV6-5 and J usage is TRBJ2-1, with 8 positions matching TRBD2. CDR3 length: 14 amino acids. Germline V lookup: CDR1 MNHEY, CDR2 SVGAGI. Trimming at V came to 5 bases and at J to 7 bases, leaving 7 bases not matched to a gene. The CDR3 sequence: CASSTTGTRNEQFF. The CDR3 DNA follows: TGTGCCAGCAGTACTACCGGGACTAGAAATGAGCAGTTCTTC.

This clonotype was seen a handful of times. The rearrangement uses TRBV12-3 or TRBV12-4 and TRBJ1-5, with 9 bases lining up with TRBD1. The ends lost 6 bases at V and 7 bases at J; junction bases unmatched: 10. The CDR3 spans 15 residues. The CDR3 bases are TGTGCCAGCAGCACGAGGACAGGGGTTGGACAGCCCCAGCATTTT. Amino acids: CASSTRTGVGQPQHF.

The CDR3 coding sequence is TGTGCCTGCCGCGAATCTGGGGCCAACGTCCTGACTTTC. This translates into CACRESGANVLTF. This sequence joins TRBV28 and TRBJ2-6; no definite D call. Trimming removed 11 bases at V and 1 base at J, with 9 bases between. The CDR3 runs to 13 residues. The V gene's germline CDR1 is MDHEN and CDR2 SYDVKM.